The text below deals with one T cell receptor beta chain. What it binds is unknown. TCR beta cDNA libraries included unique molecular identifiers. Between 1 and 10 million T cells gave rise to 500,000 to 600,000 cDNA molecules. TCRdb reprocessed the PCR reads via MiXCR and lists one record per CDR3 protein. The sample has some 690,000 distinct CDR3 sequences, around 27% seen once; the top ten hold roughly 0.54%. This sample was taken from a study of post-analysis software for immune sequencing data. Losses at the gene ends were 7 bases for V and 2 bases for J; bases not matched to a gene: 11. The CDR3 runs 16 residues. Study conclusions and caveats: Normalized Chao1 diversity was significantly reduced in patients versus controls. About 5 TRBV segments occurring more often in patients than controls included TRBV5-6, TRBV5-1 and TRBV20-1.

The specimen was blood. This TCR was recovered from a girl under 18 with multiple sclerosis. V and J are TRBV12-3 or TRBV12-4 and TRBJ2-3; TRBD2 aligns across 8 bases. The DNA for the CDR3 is TGTGCCAGCAAACCCCTTAGCGGGACAACCACAGATACGCAGTATTTT. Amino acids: CASKPLSGTTTDTQYF.